The clone carrying this T cell receptor beta chain came up many times. Its antigen is currently unknown. As handled by the study authors: Differences in CDR3 between clinicopathological groups were drawn on to build a classifier intended to discriminate distant-metastatic papillary thyroid cancer patients. TCRdb recomputed clones from the PCR reads via MiXCR. The authors' filters were not applied to this entry. In the table there are over 25,000 clones, 10% to 13% of which are singletons. The data derive from a study of metastatic and nonmetastatic thyroid tumors. The CDR3 is made up of 14 amino acids. CDR1 and CDR2 (germline): SQVTM, ANQGSEA. V shed 1 base and J shed 1 base, with 10 bases lying between them. Regarding the study as a whole: It was reported that TCR beta diversity was significantly higher in malignant thyroid tumors than benign nodules, in blood and tumor.

No treatment had been given to any patient before thyroid surgery. The sample was blood. This clonotype originated in a female donor with papillary thyroid cancer or a benign thyroid nodule (not recorded which). Some clones in this sample may be carry-over from other donors' samples. The rearrangement uses TRBV29-1 and TRBJ1-1, with D uncertain. CDR3 nucleotide sequence: TGCAGCGTTGAAGCACCGACGCGGAACACTGAAGCTTTCTTT. Amino acid sequence: CSVEAPTRNTEAFF.